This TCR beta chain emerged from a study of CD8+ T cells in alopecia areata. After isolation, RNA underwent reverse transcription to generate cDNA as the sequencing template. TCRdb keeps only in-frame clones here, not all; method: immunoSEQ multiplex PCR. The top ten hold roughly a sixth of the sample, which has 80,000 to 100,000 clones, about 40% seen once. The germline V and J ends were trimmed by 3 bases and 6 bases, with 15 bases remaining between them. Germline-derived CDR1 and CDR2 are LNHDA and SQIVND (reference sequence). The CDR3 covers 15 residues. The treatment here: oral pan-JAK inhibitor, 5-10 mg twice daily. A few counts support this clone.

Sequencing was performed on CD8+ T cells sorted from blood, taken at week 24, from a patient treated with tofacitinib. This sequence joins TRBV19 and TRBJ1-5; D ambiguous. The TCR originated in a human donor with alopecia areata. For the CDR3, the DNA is TGTGCCAGTAGTATCATAGAGAACGGCCGTCAGCCCCAGCATTTT. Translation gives CASSIIENGRQPQHF.